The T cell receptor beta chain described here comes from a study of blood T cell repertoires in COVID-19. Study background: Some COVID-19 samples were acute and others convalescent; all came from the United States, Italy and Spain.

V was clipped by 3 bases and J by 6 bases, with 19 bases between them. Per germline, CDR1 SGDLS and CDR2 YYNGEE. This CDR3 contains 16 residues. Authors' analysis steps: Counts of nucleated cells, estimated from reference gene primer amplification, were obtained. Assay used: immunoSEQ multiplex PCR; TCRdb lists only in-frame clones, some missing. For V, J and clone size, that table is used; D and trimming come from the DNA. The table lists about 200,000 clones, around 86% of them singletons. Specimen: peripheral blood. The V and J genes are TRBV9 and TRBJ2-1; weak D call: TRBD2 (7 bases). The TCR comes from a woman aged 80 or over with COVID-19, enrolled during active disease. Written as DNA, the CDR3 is TGTGCCAGCAGCGCCCACGTGGGGGGGGGCAGCAATGAGCAGTTCTTC. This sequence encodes CASSAHVGGGSNEQFF. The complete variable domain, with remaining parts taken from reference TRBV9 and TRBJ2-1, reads DSGVTQTPKHLITATGQRVTLRCSPRSGDLSVYWYQQSLDQGLQFLIQYYNGEERAKGNILERFSAQQFPDLHSELNLSSLELGDSALYFCASSAHVGGGSNEQFFGPGTRLTVL.